The present T cell receptor (beta chain) was sequenced within a study of OX40 agonist ivuxolimab in advanced cancers. Whole-study findings and limits: Relative to CD4+, CD8+ T cells held more expanded clones on average.

Sequencing used immunoSEQ multiplex PCR; TCRdb keeps in-frame clones, though not all of them. Of 65,000 to 100,000 clones in the sample, over 75% are singletons; the top ten hold about 4%. The CDR3 totals 14 residues. Trimming shortened V by 2 bases and J by 1 base, and 6 bases separated the two germline ends. Germline-derived CDR1 and CDR2 are MNHEY and SVGAGI. People who had autoimmune disease history or systemic immunosuppression were excluded. A remark on this clone: The antigen is not known.

The specimen was CD4+ or CD8+ T cells sorted from blood, collected in a trial of the OX40 agonist ivuxolimab. This TCR was recovered from an adult with an advanced solid tumor such as melanoma, head and neck, liver or kidney cancer. This sequence joins TRBV6-5 and TRBJ1-5; possible D gene TRBD1, 6 bases. As DNA, the CDR3 is TGTGCCAGCAGTTACAGGGGGAGCAATCAGCCCCAGCATTTT. It translates to CASSYRGSNQPQHF.